This entry is about one TCR beta chain. CD4+ cells underwent separation, giving CD45RA+ naive and CD45RA-negative memory subsets. V was pared by 4 bases and J by 5 bases, with 18 bases between. CDR3 length: 15 residues. Germline V gives CDR1 SGHRS, CDR2 YFSETQ. This record belongs to a study of shared clonotypes between healthy human individuals. For the study at large: Each donor contributed plates that comprised three CD4 naive, three CD4 memory, two CD8 naive and one CD8 memory.

Each PCR replicate from the sorted subsets contained around 0.2 ug DNA, which is some 30,000 T cell genomes. This table comes from immunoSEQ multiplex PCR, and its TCRdb copy is limited to in-frame clones, with some not included. The sample holds 2,500,000 or so clones, roughly 92% seen once. The sample comprised naive CD4+ T cells from PBMCs. The subset was: CD45RA+ positively selected. The sequence came from a man between 18 and 29 years old in good health. Some clones in this sample may be carry-over from other donors' samples. J is TRBJ1-2 and V is TRBV5-1, with D perhaps matching TRBD1 (5 bases). The CDR3 region has the DNA TGCGCCAGCAGCCCTTTAATGGGGGGTTTATATGGCTACACCTTC. Protein product: CASSPLMGGLYGYTF. Variable domain in full (rest from reference TRBV5-1 and TRBJ1-2): KAGVTQTPRYLIKTRGQQVTLSCSPISGHRSVSWYQQTPGQGLQFLFEYFSETQRNKGNFPGRFSGRQFSNSRSEMNVSTLELGDSALYLCASSPLMGGLYGYTFGSGTRLTVV.